This T cell receptor beta chain was identified during a study of blood T cells in healthy people across ages. The authors ran a second PCR of 7 to 11 cycles using a sample-barcoded 5' primer and a J-beta primer mix. TCRdb passed the 5' RACE reads through MiXCR, listing each CDR3 protein once. The sample shows some 1.7 million distinct CDR3 sequences, roughly 27% of them seen only once. The study, taken as a whole, reports: Naive and antigen-experienced cells could not be conclusively compared, given unsorted PBMCs. Both higher diversity and more naive CD4+ cells marked long-lived donors when set against aged donors. Diversity of TCR beta per million T cells declined in a roughly linear way with age.

CDR1 is DFQATT, CDR2 SNEGSKA, per germline (reference sequence). With 5 bases removed from V and 0 bases from J, the gap between germline ends came to 14 bases. CDR3 length: 15 residues. For this clonotype: Its antigen is not known.

Each donor had approximately 10 milliliters of peripheral blood drawn. This TCR was recovered from a woman in her 30s in good health. The J gene is TRBJ1-5, the V gene TRBV20-1; maybe TRBD1 (6 bases). Source material: blood. CDR3 sequence reads: CSARTDSYSNQPQHF. The CDR3 coding sequence is TGCAGTGCTCGAACGGACAGTTATAGCAATCAGCCCCAGCATTTT.